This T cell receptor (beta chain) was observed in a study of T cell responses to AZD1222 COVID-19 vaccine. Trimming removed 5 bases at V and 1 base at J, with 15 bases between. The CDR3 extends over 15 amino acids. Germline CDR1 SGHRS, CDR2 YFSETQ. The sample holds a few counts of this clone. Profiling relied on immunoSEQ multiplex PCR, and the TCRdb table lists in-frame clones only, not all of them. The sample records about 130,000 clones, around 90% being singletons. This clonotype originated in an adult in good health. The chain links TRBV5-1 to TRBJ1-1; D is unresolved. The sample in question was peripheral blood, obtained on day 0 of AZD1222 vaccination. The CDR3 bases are TGCGCCAGCAGTGAAATTCTGAAGGCGAACACTGAAGCTTTCTTT. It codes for CASSEILKANTEAFF.